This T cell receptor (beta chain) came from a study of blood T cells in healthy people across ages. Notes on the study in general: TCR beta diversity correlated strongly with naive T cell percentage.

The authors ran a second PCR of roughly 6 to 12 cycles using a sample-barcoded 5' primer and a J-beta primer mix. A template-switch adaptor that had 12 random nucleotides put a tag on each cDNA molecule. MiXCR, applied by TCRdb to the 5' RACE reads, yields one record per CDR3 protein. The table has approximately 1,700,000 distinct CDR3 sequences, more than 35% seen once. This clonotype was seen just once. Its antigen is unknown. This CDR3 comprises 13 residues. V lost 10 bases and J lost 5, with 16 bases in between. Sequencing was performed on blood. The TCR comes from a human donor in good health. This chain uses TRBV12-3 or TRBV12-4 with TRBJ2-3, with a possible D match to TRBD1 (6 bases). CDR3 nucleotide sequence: TGTGCCATCCCAAAACAGGGTGGAGATACGCAGTATTTT. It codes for CAIPKQGGDTQYF.